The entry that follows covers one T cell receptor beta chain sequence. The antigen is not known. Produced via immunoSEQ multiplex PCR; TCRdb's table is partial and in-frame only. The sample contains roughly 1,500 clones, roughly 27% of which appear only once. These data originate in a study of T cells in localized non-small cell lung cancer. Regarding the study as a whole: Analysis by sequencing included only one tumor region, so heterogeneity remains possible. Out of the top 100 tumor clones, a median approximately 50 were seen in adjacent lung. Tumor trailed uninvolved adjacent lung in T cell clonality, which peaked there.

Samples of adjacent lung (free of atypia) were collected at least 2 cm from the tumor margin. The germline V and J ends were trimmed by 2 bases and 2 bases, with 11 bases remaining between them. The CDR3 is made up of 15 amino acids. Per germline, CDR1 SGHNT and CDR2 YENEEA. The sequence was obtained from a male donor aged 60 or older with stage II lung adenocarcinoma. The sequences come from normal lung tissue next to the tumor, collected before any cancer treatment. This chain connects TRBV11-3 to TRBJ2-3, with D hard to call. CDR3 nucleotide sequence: TGTGCCAGCAGCTTAACGGCACAAGTCACAGATACGCAGTATTTT. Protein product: CASSLTAQVTDTQYF.